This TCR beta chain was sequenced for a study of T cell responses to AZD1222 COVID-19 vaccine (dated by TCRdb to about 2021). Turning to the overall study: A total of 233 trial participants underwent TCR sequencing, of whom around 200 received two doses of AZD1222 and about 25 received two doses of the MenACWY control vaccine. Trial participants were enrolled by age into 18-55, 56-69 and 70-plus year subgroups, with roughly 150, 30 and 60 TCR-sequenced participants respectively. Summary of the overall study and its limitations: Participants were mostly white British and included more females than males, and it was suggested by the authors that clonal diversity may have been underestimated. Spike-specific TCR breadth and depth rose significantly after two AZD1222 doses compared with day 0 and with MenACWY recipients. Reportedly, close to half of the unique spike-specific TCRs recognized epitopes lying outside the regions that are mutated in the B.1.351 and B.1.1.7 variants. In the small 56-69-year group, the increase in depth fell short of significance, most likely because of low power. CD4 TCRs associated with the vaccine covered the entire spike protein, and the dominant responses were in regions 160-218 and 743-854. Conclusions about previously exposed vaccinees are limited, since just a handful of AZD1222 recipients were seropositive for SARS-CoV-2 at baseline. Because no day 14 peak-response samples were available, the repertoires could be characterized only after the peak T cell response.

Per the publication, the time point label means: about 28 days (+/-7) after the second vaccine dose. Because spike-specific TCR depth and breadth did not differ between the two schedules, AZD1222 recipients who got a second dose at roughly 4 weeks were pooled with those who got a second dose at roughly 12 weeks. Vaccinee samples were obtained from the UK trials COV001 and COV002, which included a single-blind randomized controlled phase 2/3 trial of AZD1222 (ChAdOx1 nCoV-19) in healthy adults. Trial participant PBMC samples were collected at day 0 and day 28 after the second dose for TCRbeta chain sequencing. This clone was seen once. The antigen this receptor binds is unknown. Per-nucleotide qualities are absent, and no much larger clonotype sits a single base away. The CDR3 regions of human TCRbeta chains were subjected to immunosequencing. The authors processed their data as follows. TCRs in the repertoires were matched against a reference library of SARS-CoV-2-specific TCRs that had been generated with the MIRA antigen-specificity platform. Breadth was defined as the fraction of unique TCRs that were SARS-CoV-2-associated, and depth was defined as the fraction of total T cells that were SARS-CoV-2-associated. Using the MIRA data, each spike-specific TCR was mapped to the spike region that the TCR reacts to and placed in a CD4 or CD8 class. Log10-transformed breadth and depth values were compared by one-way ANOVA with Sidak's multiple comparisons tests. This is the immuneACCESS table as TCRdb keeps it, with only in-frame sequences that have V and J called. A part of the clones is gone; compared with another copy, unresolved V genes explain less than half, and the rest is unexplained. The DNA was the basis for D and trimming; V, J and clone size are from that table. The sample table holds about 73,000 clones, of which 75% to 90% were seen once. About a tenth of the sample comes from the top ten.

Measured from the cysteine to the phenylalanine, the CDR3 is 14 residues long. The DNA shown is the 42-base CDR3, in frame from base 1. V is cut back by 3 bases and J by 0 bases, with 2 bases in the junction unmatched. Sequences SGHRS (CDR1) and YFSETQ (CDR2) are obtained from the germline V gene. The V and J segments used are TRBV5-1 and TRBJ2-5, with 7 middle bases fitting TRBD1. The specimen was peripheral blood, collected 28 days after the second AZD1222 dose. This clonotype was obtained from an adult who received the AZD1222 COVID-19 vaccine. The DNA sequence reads TGCGCCAGCAGCTCGGGACAGTACCAAGAGACCCAGTACTTC. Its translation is CASSSGQYQETQYF.